This T cell receptor (beta chain) was identified in a study of beta chain features in type 1 diabetes. Study conclusions and caveats: For type 1 diabetes patients, VDJ junctions showed fewer insertions and more deletions. cDNA-based reads could over-represent cells with high TCR expression. In every one of the four CD4+ subsets, TCRB CDR3s were moderately but significantly shorter in Type 1 diabetes patients. TCRB rearrangement may or may not be influenced by HLA type; here this remained unresolved.

The germline V and J ends were trimmed by 8 bases and 8 bases, with 18 bases remaining between them. The CDR3 runs 14 residues. Germline lookup yields CDR1 MNHNY and CDR2 SVGAGI (reference sequence). All of the isolated RNA was reverse transcribed, so expressed TCRB transcripts were sequenced. Assay: immunoSEQ multiplex PCR; the TCRdb copy retains only in-frame clones and omits some. The table records some 660,000 clones, over 11% of them present only once. Around 110 mL of blood, on average, came from one heparinised draw per donor. Turning to this clone: What it recognizes is unknown.

The rearrangement links TRBV6-6 to TRBJ1-4; no reliable D call. The sequence came from a man younger than 35 with type 1 diabetes. Sample: naive CD4+ T cells from blood. CDR3 sequence: CASHDSKGGEKLFF. The CDR3 DNA follows: TGTGCCAGCCATGACTCGAAGGGTGGGGAAAAACTGTTTTTT.